This TCR beta chain was sequenced in a study of CD8 T cells in ankylosing spondylitis. General observations from the study: Some motif variants were previously reported in reactive arthritis synovial fluid and blood. Disease-linked clones reportedly concentrated significantly in matched ankylosing spondylitis synovial fluid. The disease-linked clones had a CD8+ phenotype and low blood frequencies. Fewer than ten highly homologous variants made up a TCR beta motif that seemed to typify ankylosing spondylitis blood.

TCRdb re-derived calls from the 5' RACE reads in MiXCR, one entry per CDR3 protein. In the table there are some 340,000 distinct CDR3 sequences, 14% to 15% of which are singletons. This clonotype occurred a few times. The antigen remains unidentified. This CDR3 contains 15 residues. The ends were cut back, 6 bases at V and 5 bases at J, with 16 bases in the middle. This clonotype was obtained from a male donor with ankylosing spondylitis or in good health (not recorded which). Sequencing was carried out using blood, either unsorted or a sorted T cell fraction (not recorded which). J is TRBJ2-2 and V is TRBV12-3 or TRBV12-4, with D maybe TRBD1 (6 bases). CDR3 coding DNA: TGTGCCAGCAGCCTAAGGCAGGGGCCGACCGGGGAGCTGTTTTTT. Translation gives CASSLRQGPTGELFF.